Below are 2 T cell receptor beta chains sequenced from a single sample in a study of T cell clones after liver transplantation. TCRdb keeps only in-frame clones here, not all; method: immunoSEQ multiplex PCR. Of fewer than 80,000 clones in the sample, roughly 80% are singletons; the top ten hold 2.1%. The source was CD4+ T cells from blood, collected around 50 months after liver transplant. These receptors were collected from a human patient who received a liver transplant. Some T cells here may be from the graft donor.

This clone was counted a single time. This rearrangement joins TRBV18 to TRBJ1-4; D perhaps matches TRBD1 (5 bases). The V gene's germline CDR1 is KGHSH and CDR2 LQKENI. Trimming stripped 3 bases from V and 3 bases from J, with 11 bases between. This CDR3 has 15 amino acids. The CDR3 protein is CASSPTGGANEKLFF. In DNA, the CDR3 is TGTGCCAGCTCACCGACTGGGGGGGCTAATGAAAAACTGTTTTTT.

The chain joins TRBV5-1 to TRBJ1-4; tentatively, D is TRBD1 (5 bases). The CDR3 is made up of 15 amino acids. The germline V and J ends were trimmed by 4 bases and 0 bases, with 10 bases remaining between them. Looked up from germline, CDR1 is SGHRS and CDR2 is YFSETQ. CDR3 sequence: CASSPDRATNEKLFF. The DNA of the CDR3 is TGCGCCAGCAGCCCTGACAGAGCAACTAATGAAAAACTGTTTTTT.